The 21 T cell receptor beta chains reported below all come from one sample, sequenced in a study of T cell responses to AZD1222 COVID-19 vaccine. This table comes from immunoSEQ multiplex PCR, and its TCRdb copy is limited to in-frame clones, with some not included. The sample consists of over 50,000 clones, about 89% of them appearing once. The specimen comprised peripheral blood, sampled 28 days after the second AZD1222 dose. The receptor source for this set is an adult who received the AZD1222 COVID-19 vaccine.

The genes are TRBV6-5 and TRBJ2-7, with 7 bases that match TRBD2. Looked up from germline, CDR1 is MNHEY and CDR2 is SVGAGI. The V gene end was trimmed by 6 bases and the J gene end by 0 bases; junction bases not matched to a gene: 5. The CDR3 spans 14 residues. The CDR3 loop is CASRAGGNSYEQYF. The DNA of the CDR3 is TGTGCCAGCAGAGCCGGGGGGAACTCCTACGAGCAGTACTTC.

The V and J genes are TRBV7-9 and TRBJ1-3, with D unresolved. Trimming stripped 5 bases from V and 5 bases from J, with 13 bases between. The CDR3 covers 14 residues. CDR1 is SEHNR and CDR2 is FQNEAQ in the germline V gene (reference sequence). In DNA, the CDR3 is TGTGCCAGCAGCCAGGAGCCCAATCGAAACACCATATATTTT. This codes for CASSQEPNRNTIYF.

The chain couples TRBV7-2 to TRBJ2-1; 16 bases are shared with TRBD2. CDR3 length: 15 amino acids. Trimming took 3 bases from V and 12 from J; bases not matched to a gene: 5. Per the germline V gene, CDR1 is SGHTA and CDR2 is FQGNSA. Written as DNA, the CDR3 is TGTGCCAGCAGCTTGATGGGACTAGCGGGAGGGTCGCAGTTCTTC. It yields the protein CASSLMGLAGGSQFF.

V gene TRBV27 combines with J gene TRBJ1-5; a weak D match, TRBD1 (5 bases). V was shortened by 6 bases and J by 1 base, with 13 bases between the two germline ends. Germline CDR1 MNHEY, CDR2 SMNVEV (reference sequence). This CDR3 region has 15 residues. The CDR3: CASSPGHWSNQPQHF. The CDR3 nucleotides read TGTGCCAGCAGCCCCGGACACTGGAGCAATCAGCCCCAGCATTTT.

The V and J genes are TRBV4-1 and TRBJ1-5; perhaps TRBD1 as D (6 bases). Germline loops: CDR1 MGHRA, CDR2 YSYEKL. With 4 bases removed from V and 6 bases from J, the gap between germline ends came to 13 bases. The CDR3 contains 14 residues. The CDR3 protein is CASSLGQLAQPQHF. CDR3 in DNA: TGCGCCAGCAGCCTGGGACAACTAGCTCAGCCCCAGCATTTT.

The CDR3 DNA reads as TGTGCCAGCAGCTTAGGATCGGGCCAGCAGTTCTTC. Its protein product is CASSLGSGQQFF. V is TRBV7-8 and J is TRBJ2-1; D remains unclear. V was cut by 1 base and J by 11 bases, with 9 bases left in between. The CDR3 totals 12 residues. CDR1 and CDR2 (germline): SGHVS, FQNEAQ.

The chain combines TRBV6-2 or TRBV6-3 with TRBJ1-2; no firm D call. Trimming shortened V by 2 bases and J by 2 bases, and 6 bases separated the two germline ends. CDR1 and CDR2 from the germline V gene are MNHEY and SVGEGT. This CDR3 comprises 13 residues. CDR3 sequence (DNA): TGTGCCAGCAGTTACAGAGCCAACTATGGCTACACCTTC. Its protein product is CASSYRANYGYTF.

The chain employs TRBV28 and TRBJ1-3, with D perhaps TRBD1 (5 bases). Germline CDR1 MDHEN, CDR2 SYDVKM. The CDR3 spans 17 residues. V dropped 3 bases and J dropped 4 bases, with 19 bases sitting between them. The DNA of the CDR3 is TGTGCCAGCAGTTTCTTCCGGACTGGGGCGGGGGGAAACACCATATATTTT. This gives the protein CASSFFRTGAGGNTIYF.

V gene TRBV15 combines with J gene TRBJ2-5; 8 bases match TRBD2. This CDR3 spans 17 amino acids. Germline V gene lookup returns CDR1 LNHNV and CDR2 YYDKDF (reference sequence). Unmatched junction bases numbered 16, after V lost 5 bases and J lost 5 bases. The CDR3 protein is CATSPISLAGGWETQYF. The CDR3 coding sequence is TGTGCCACCAGCCCTATAAGTCTAGCGGGTGGTTGGGAGACCCAGTACTTC. The full variable domain, completed using reference TRBV15 and TRBJ2-5, is DAMVIQNPRYQVTQFGKPVTLSCSQTLNHNVMYWYQQKSSQAPKLLFHYYDKDFNNEADTPDNFQSRRPNTSFCFLDIRSPGLGDTAMYLCATSPISLAGGWETQYFGPGTRLLVL.

The chain has TRBV7-9 and TRBJ2-1; TRBD1 matches at 9 bases. Germline CDR1 reads SEHNR; CDR2 reads FQNEAQ (reference sequence). The CDR3 extends over 17 amino acids. After removal of 5 bases from V and 1 base from J, the junction contained 9 bases not matched to a gene. The CDR3 nucleotides are TGTGCCAGCAGCCCCCGGGACAGGGCAAAATCCTACAATGAGCAGTTCTTC. As protein: CASSPRDRAKSYNEQFF.

The V gene is TRBV7-3, the J gene TRBJ2-5; TRBD1 matches at 8 bases. Germline V gives CDR1 SGHTA, CDR2 FQGTGA. The length of the CDR3 is 14 residues. V shed 5 bases, J shed 4 bases, and the junction held 6 bases outside the gene matches. Written as DNA, the CDR3 is TGTGCCAGCAGCCCGACAGGGGTTGGAGAGACCCAGTACTTC. As protein: CASSPTGVGETQYF.

This chain uses TRBV18 with TRBJ2-7; D is tentatively TRBD1 or TRBD2 (5 bases each). The V end lost 9 bases, the J end lost 2 bases, and 8 bases lay between the germline ends. Germline V gene data show CDR1 as KGHSH and CDR2 as LQKENI. The CDR3 has 11 residues. The CDR3: CASLGAYEQYF. Written as DNA, the CDR3 is TGTGCCAGTTTGGGGGCCTACGAGCAGTACTTC.

This clone was picked up a small number of times. The chain uses TRBV2 and TRBJ2-6; 10 bases agree with TRBD1. The germline CDR1 and CDR2 sequences are SNHLY and FYNNEI. The junction had 4 bases not matched to a gene; V was cut back by 8 bases and J by 3 bases. The CDR3 length is 15 residues. The chain's CDR3 is CASSTGGHGANVLTF. Here the CDR3 DNA reads TGTGCCAGCTCGACAGGGGGCCATGGGGCCAACGTCCTGACTTTC.

The V gene is TRBV5-1, the J gene TRBJ1-4, with TRBD1 matching 8 bases. J gave up 7 bases and V 2 bases, and 7 bases lay outside the gene matches. This CDR3 is 15 amino acids long. Looked up from germline, CDR1 is SGHRS and CDR2 is YFSETQ. In nucleotides, the CDR3 is TGCGCCAGCAGCTTCTCGGACAGGGCCAGTGAAAAACTGTTTTTT. It translates to CASSFSDRASEKLFF.

The chain combines TRBV28 with TRBJ2-5; TRBD2 matches at 8 bases. Germline CDR1 is MDHEN and CDR2 is SYDVKM. Trimming took 5 bases from V and 3 from J; bases not matched to a gene: 5. The CDR3 has 14 amino acids. This CDR3 reads CASSRAGVKETQYF. The CDR3 DNA follows: TGTGCCAGCAGTCGAGCGGGAGTAAAAGAGACCCAGTACTTC.

The V and J genes are TRBV7-9 and TRBJ1-3; TRBD1 might be the D (5 bases). This CDR3 has 15 amino acids. V was cut by 0 bases and J by 2 bases, with 8 bases left in between. Germline V gene lookup returns CDR1 SEHNR and CDR2 FQNEAQ (reference sequence). The CDR3 reads CASSLAWGAGNTIYF. DNA of the CDR3: TGTGCCAGCAGCTTAGCGTGGGGGGCTGGAAACACCATATATTTT.

Written as DNA, the CDR3 is TGTGCCACCAGTGAGCTAGCGGGAGGGTACAATGAGCAGTTCTTC. It translates to CATSELAGGYNEQFF. This chain links TRBV24-1 with TRBJ2-1; TRBD2 aligns across 12 bases. Looked up from germline, CDR1 is KGHDR and CDR2 is SFDVKD. Trimming removed 4 bases from V and 4 bases from J; junction bases left unmatched: 1. CDR3 length: 15 amino acids.

The chain links TRBV19 to TRBJ2-1, with 7 bases identical to TRBD1. Per germline, CDR1 LNHDA and CDR2 SQIVND (reference sequence). Germline trimming cut 4 bases from V and 7 bases from J; bases unmatched to any gene: 7. CDR3 length equals 14 residues. CDR3 DNA sequence: TGTGCCAGTAGTAAGACAGGGCCGGAGAATGAGCAGTTCTTC. Its protein product is CASSKTGPENEQFF.

The chain is built from TRBV5-1 and TRBJ2-2; unclear D gene. The CDR3 length is 15 residues. Per germline, CDR1 SGHRS and CDR2 YFSETQ. V was clipped by 1 base and J by 0 bases, with 7 bases between them. The chain's CDR3 is CASSLLDPNTGELFF. The DNA of the CDR3 is TGCGCCAGCAGCTTGCTAGACCCGAACACCGGGGAGCTGTTTTTT.

The chain is built from TRBV2 and TRBJ1-6, with 9 positions matching TRBD1. Germline CDR1 reads SNHLY; CDR2 reads FYNNEI. The CDR3 loop spans 15 amino acids. With 5 bases clipped from V and 10 bases from J, the junction kept 9 bases outside the gene matches. The CDR3 reads CASSTQGARSSPLHF. For the CDR3, the DNA is TGTGCCAGCAGTACACAGGGGGCGCGAAGCTCACCCCTCCACTTT.

The V and J genes are TRBV5-4 and TRBJ1-4, with D possibly being TRBD1 (6 bases). V was cut by 2 bases and J by 0 bases, with 8 bases left in between. This CDR3 spans 15 amino acids. The germline V gene has CDR1 SGHNT and CDR2 YYREEE (reference sequence). CDR3 protein: CASSFHRATNEKLFF. The DNA of the CDR3 is TGTGCCAGCAGCTTTCACAGGGCAACTAATGAAAAACTGTTTTTT.